Following are 3 T cell receptor beta chains from one sample sequenced in a study of blood T cell repertoires in COVID-19. Only in-frame clones appear in the TCRdb table, and some are missing; sequencing was by immunoSEQ multiplex PCR. The data show around 700,000 clones, about nine tenths seen once. The sample was peripheral blood. These receptors all come from a woman aged 18-29 years with acute or convalescent COVID-19.

The chain links TRBV24-1 to TRBJ1-2, with 7 nucleotides matching TRBD1. The CDR3 spans 16 residues. Germline CDR1 KGHDR, CDR2 SFDVKD. V dropped 5 bases and J dropped 0; count of bases not matched to a gene: 8. The CDR3 bases are TGTGCCACCAGTGCCCAGACCGGGACAGCTAACTATGGCTACACCTTC. Its translation is CATSAQTGTANYGYTF.

J is TRBJ2-3 and V is TRBV5-6; 8 bases match TRBD2. The CDR3 extends over 16 amino acids. Germline V gene data show CDR1 as SGHDT and CDR2 as YYEEEE. The ends lost 0 bases at V and 2 bases at J; junction bases unmatched: 5. The CDR3 here is CASSLGLAMYTDTQYF. The CDR3 coding sequence is TGTGCCAGCAGCTTGGGACTAGCGATGTACACAGATACGCAGTATTTT.

This chain uses TRBV30 with TRBJ2-3; 10 bases are a match to TRBD2. CDR3 length: 16 amino acids. V lost 2 bases and J lost 0; bases outside the gene matches: 5. Germline V gives CDR1 GTSNPN, CDR2 SVGIG (reference sequence). This CDR3 reads CAWSIVAGGSTDTQYF. CDR3 in DNA: TGTGCCTGGAGTATAGTAGCGGGGGGAAGCACAGATACGCAGTATTTT.